This is a list of T cell receptor beta chains from one sample in a study of cytomegalovirus exposure and HLA in healthy donors. The method was immunoSEQ multiplex PCR; TCRdb's version includes in-frame clones alone and lacks a portion of them. The data contain 150,000 to 200,000 clones, around three quarters of them seen just once; the ten biggest clones take up around 1.5%. Sequenced sample: PBMCs. The receptors stem from a man aged 35 to 55 in good health and CMV-seronegative. Each CDR3 is given with its conserved first and last residue. D genes are given only for firm matches. Clone size, where shown, is once, few, many, or a class for clones that have expanded.

length: 14
size: -
J: TRBJ2-7
D: TRBD2
V: TRBV28
DNA: TGTGCCAGCATTCTCACCGGACTAGCGGGCGAGCAGTACTTC
CDR3: CASILTGLAGEQYF

length: 15
size: -
J: TRBJ2-1
D: TRBD2
V: TRBV9
DNA: TGTGCCAGCAGCGGGACTAGCGGGTGGGGCAATGAGCAGTTCTTC
CDR3: CASSGTSGWGNEQFF

length: 17
size: once
J: TRBJ2-5
D: TRBD2
V: TRBV9
DNA: TGTGCCAGCAGCTCCAGGACTAGCGGGAGGGGCCAAGAGACCCAGTACTTC
CDR3: CASSSRTSGRGQETQYF

length: 15
size: -
J: TRBJ2-3
D: TRBD2
V: TRBV19
DNA: TGTGCCAGTAGTGTCCTAGCGGGAGACACAGATACGCAGTATTTT
CDR3: CASSVLAGDTDTQYF

length: 14
size: -
J: TRBJ1-5
D: -
V: TRBV5-5
DNA: TGTGCCAGCAGCTTGTATACAGGGCATCAGCCCCAGCATTTT
CDR3: CASSLYTGHQPQHF

length: 16
size: -
J: TRBJ2-1
D: -
V: TRBV27
DNA: TGTGCCAGCAGTTTGCTCCCTAGCAGCCTCTACAATGAGCAGTTCTTC
CDR3: CASSLLPSSLYNEQFF

length: 13
size: -
J: TRBJ1-5
D: -
V: TRBV2
DNA: TGTGCCAGCAGCACGACGGGAAATCAGCCCCAGCATTTT
CDR3: CASSTTGNQPQHF

length: 15
size: -
J: TRBJ1-1
D: -
V: TRBV5-1
DNA: TGCGCCAGCAGCTTGACTCGACAGGAGAACACTGAAGCTTTCTTT
CDR3: CASSLTRQENTEAFF

length: 15
size: -
J: TRBJ2-3
D: TRBD2
V: TRBV5-1
DNA: TGCGCCAGCAGCTTGGCAACTAGCGGGAGAGATACGCAGTATTTT
CDR3: CASSLATSGRDTQYF

length: 11
size: -
J: TRBJ1-2
D: -
V: TRBV20-1
DNA: TGCAGTGCCCGGACAGACTATGGCTACACCTTC
CDR3: CSARTDYGYTF

length: 16
size: -
J: TRBJ1-1
D: -
V: TRBV5-4
DNA: TGTGCCAGCAGCACCCGAACCAGGGGAACTGGCACTGAAGCTTTCTTT
CDR3: CASSTRTRGTGTEAFF

length: 18
size: -
J: TRBJ1-4
D: TRBD1
V: TRBV18
DNA: TGTGCCAGCTCCATCAGACATCCGGGACAGGGGTTGGACGAAAAACTGTTTTTT
CDR3: CASSIRHPGQGLDEKLFF

length: 16
size: -
J: TRBJ2-3
D: -
V: TRBV5-1
DNA: TGCGCCAGCAGCTTGGCCTCGGGGGGCTCCACAGATACGCAGTATTTT
CDR3: CASSLASGGSTDTQYF

length: 14
size: -
J: TRBJ1-5
D: TRBD1
V: TRBV6-1
DNA: TGTGCCAGCAGTCCCGGACAGGGATGGCAGCCCCAGCATTTT
CDR3: CASSPGQGWQPQHF

length: 13
size: few
J: TRBJ1-2
D: -
V: TRBV19
DNA: TGTGCCAGTAGTATAAGGGGTAACTATGGCTACACCTTC
CDR3: CASSIRGNYGYTF

length: 15
size: few
J: TRBJ1-1
D: TRBD1
V: TRBV5-5
DNA: TGTGCCAGCAGCTTGGACGGACAGGGGAACACTGAAGCTTTCTTT
CDR3: CASSLDGQGNTEAFF

length: 14
size: -
J: TRBJ1-2
D: -
V: TRBV7-3
DNA: TGTGCCAGCAGCTTCCCATCCCCAAAGGAGGGCTACACCTTC
CDR3: CASSFPSPKEGYTF

length: 14
size: -
J: TRBJ1-3
D: -
V: TRBV7-2
DNA: TGTGCCAGCAGCTTATCGGTCTCTGGAAACACCATATATTTT
CDR3: CASSLSVSGNTIYF

length: 13
size: once
J: TRBJ2-7
D: TRBD1
V: TRBV9
DNA: TGTGCCAGCAGCCCGGACAGGGAAAACGAGCAGTACTTC
CDR3: CASSPDRENEQYF

length: 18
size: -
J: TRBJ2-4
D: -
V: TRBV21-1
DNA: TGTGCCAGCAGCAAAGCGCGGACAGCTGCTCTAGCCAAAAACAGTCAGTACTTC
CDR3: CASSKARTAALAKNSQYF

length: 16
size: -
J: TRBJ2-1
D: -
V: TRBV4-1
DNA: TGCGCCAGCAGCCCACGGGTCGGGAGAATGAACGGTGAGCAGTTCTTC
CDR3: CASSPRVGRMNGEQFF

length: 14
size: -
J: TRBJ1-2
D: TRBD1
V: TRBV19
DNA: TGTGCCAGTAGTGCCTACAGGGGCGCGTCTGGCTACACCTTC
CDR3: CASSAYRGASGYTF

length: 14
size: -
J: TRBJ1-5
D: -
V: TRBV7-8
DNA: TGTGCCAGCAGCCGGGGACAACAGAATCAGCCCCAGCATTTT
CDR3: CASSRGQQNQPQHF

length: 20
size: once
J: TRBJ2-2
D: -
V: TRBV4-1
DNA: TGCGCCAGCAGCCAAGAAAGATCGGGCAGGGTATTATGGGACACCGGGGAGCTGTTTTTT
CDR3: CASSQERSGRVLWDTGELFF

length: 16
size: few
J: TRBJ2-2
D: TRBD2
V: TRBV13
DNA: TGTGCCAGCAGCCGGGGACTAGCGGGAGAAACCGGGGAGCTGTTTTTT
CDR3: CASSRGLAGETGELFF

length: 19
size: -
J: TRBJ2-2
D: TRBD2
V: TRBV4-2
DNA: TGTGCCAGCAGCCCCACGGGACTAGCGGATTTTGCGAACACCGGGGAGCTGTTTTTT
CDR3: CASSPTGLADFANTGELFF

length: 17
size: -
J: TRBJ2-2
D: -
V: TRBV27
DNA: TGTGCCAGCAGTGCCTGGCGCAGGGCCTCATGGACCGGGGAGCTGTTTTTT
CDR3: CASSAWRRASWTGELFF

length: 17
size: few
J: TRBJ2-2
D: -
V: TRBV28
DNA: TGTGCCAGCAAAACGGATTGGAGGGCCGCTGACACCGGGGAGCTGTTTTTT
CDR3: CASKTDWRAADTGELFF

length: 13
size: -
J: TRBJ2-5
D: -
V: TRBV11-2
DNA: TGTGCCAGCAGCTACAGGGTGGGGGAGACCCAGTACTTC
CDR3: CASSYRVGETQYF

length: 14
size: -
J: TRBJ2-7
D: -
V: TRBV5-5
DNA: TGTGCCAGCAGCCTTCGACAGTATGGCTACGAGCAGTACTTC
CDR3: CASSLRQYGYEQYF

length: 13
size: few
J: TRBJ1-2
D: TRBD1
V: TRBV4-1
DNA: TGCGCCAGCAGCCATAGGACAGGGGACGGCTACACCTTC
CDR3: CASSHRTGDGYTF

length: 15
size: -
J: TRBJ1-2
D: TRBD1
V: TRBV14
DNA: TGTGCCAGCAGCCAAGCCGGGACAGGCGTTTATGGCTACACCTTC
CDR3: CASSQAGTGVYGYTF

length: 14
size: once
J: TRBJ1-2
D: -
V: TRBV2
DNA: TGTGCCAGCACCTACGGGCGGGGGGACTATGGCTACACCTTC
CDR3: CASTYGRGDYGYTF

length: 11
size: -
J: TRBJ2-4
D: -
V: TRBV5-6
DNA: TGTGCCAGCAGCTACGGGGGGCGTCAGTACTTC
CDR3: CASSYGGRQYF

length: 13
size: -
J: TRBJ1-1
D: -
V: TRBV2
DNA: TGTGCCAGCAGTGGAGATATTAACACTGAAGCTTTCTTT
CDR3: CASSGDINTEAFF

length: 13
size: -
J: TRBJ2-2
D: -
V: TRBV5-1
DNA: TGCGCCAGTTATCAGGTGAACACCGGGGAGCTGTTTTTT
CDR3: CASYQVNTGELFF

length: 11
size: -
J: TRBJ2-5
D: TRBD2
V: TRBV28
DNA: TGTGCCAGCAGTATCTCGGGAGGGAAGTACTTC
CDR3: CASSISGGKYF

length: 15
size: -
J: TRBJ2-5
D: TRBD1
V: TRBV7-8
DNA: TGTGCCAGCAGCGGGACCAGGGGGCAAGGAGAGACCCAGTACTTC
CDR3: CASSGTRGQGETQYF

length: 15
size: -
J: TRBJ2-1
D: -
V: TRBV14
DNA: TGTGCCAGCAGCCAAGAGGGCCTGGCCTACAATGAGCAGTTCTTC
CDR3: CASSQEGLAYNEQFF

length: 13
size: -
J: TRBJ1-1
D: -
V: TRBV27
DNA: TGTGCCAGCATCCAGGGCCAGGGCGGGAAAGCTTTCTTT
CDR3: CASIQGQGGKAFF

length: 12
size: few
J: TRBJ1-1
D: -
V: TRBV15
DNA: TGTGCCACCAGCCTGACAGGAGAGGAAGCTTTCTTT
CDR3: CATSLTGEEAFF

length: 15
size: -
J: TRBJ1-1
D: TRBD1
V: TRBV11-2
DNA: TGTGCCAGCAGCGCAGGGACAGGGCCAAACACTGAAGCTTTCTTT
CDR3: CASSAGTGPNTEAFF

length: 14
size: -
J: TRBJ1-1
D: -
V: TRBV4-2
DNA: TGTGCCAGCAGCCCAAAGACAGTGTTCCCTGAAGCTTTCTTT
CDR3: CASSPKTVFPEAFF

length: 14
size: -
J: TRBJ1-2
D: -
V: TRBV5-1
DNA: TGCGCCAGCGGTTCTGAGGGCCCGGTTGAGGGCTACACCTTC
CDR3: CASGSEGPVEGYTF

length: 15
size: -
J: TRBJ2-4
D: -
V: TRBV5-1
DNA: TGCGCCAGCAGCTTACGGGAGGGGGCCGGAAACATTCAGTACTTC
CDR3: CASSLREGAGNIQYF

length: 15
size: -
J: TRBJ2-6
D: -
V: TRBV5-4
DNA: TGTGCCAGCAGCTTGAGGGGGTCTGGGGCCAACGTCCTGACTTTC
CDR3: CASSLRGSGANVLTF

length: 15
size: -
J: TRBJ1-2
D: TRBD1
V: TRBV7-9
DNA: TGTTCCAGCAGTTCACCGGGACAGGGGGACTATGGCTACACCTTC
CDR3: CSSSSPGQGDYGYTF

length: 11
size: -
J: TRBJ2-7
D: -
V: TRBV30
DNA: TGTGCCTGGAGTACCGAGGACGAGCAGTACTTC
CDR3: CAWSTEDEQYF